A single sample gave rise to the 31 T cell receptor beta chains below, sequenced in a study of blood T cell repertoires in COVID-19. Data came from immunoSEQ multiplex PCR; TCRdb stores just in-frame clones and leaves some out. The table includes 130,000 or so clones, roughly 84% detected once. The sample comprised peripheral blood. These receptor sequences come from a man aged 60-69 years with acute or convalescent COVID-19.

The V and J genes are TRBV21-1 and TRBJ1-2; the table's TRBD1 call for D was not verified on the DNA. TRBV21-1 is noted as a pseudogene. The CDR3 extends over 15 amino acids. CDR3 region: CASSRGQGSTYGYTF. The CDR3 coding sequence is TGTGCCAGCAGCAGGGGGCAGGGGTCTACCTATGGCTACACCTTC.

The chain carries TRBV5-8 and TRBJ1-5, with unresolved D. The V gene's germline CDR1 is SGHTS and CDR2 YDEGEE. This CDR3 region has 16 residues. Trimming shortened V by 2 bases and J by 4 bases, and 16 bases separated the two germline ends. In DNA, the CDR3 is TGTGCCAGCAGCTTATCAGGAACATACAGAAATCAGCCCCAGCATTTT. Its translation: CASSLSGTYRNQPQHF.

V gene TRBV19 combines with J gene TRBJ2-3; D is perhaps TRBD1 (6 bases). The V end lost 5 bases, the J end lost 4 bases, and 10 bases lay between the germline ends. CDR3 length equals 13 residues. Germline assignment: CDR1 LNHDA and CDR2 SQIVND (reference sequence). The CDR3 loop reads CASSVTGSDTQYF. The CDR3 nucleotides are TGTGCCAGTAGTGTGACAGGTTCAGATACGCAGTATTTT.

The rearrangement uses TRBV6-5 and TRBJ1-2; 7 bases agree with TRBD1. Germline CDR1 is MNHEY and CDR2 is SVGAGI. Trimming at V came to 6 bases and at J to 7 bases, leaving 11 bases not matched to a gene. CDR3 length equals 14 residues. The CDR3 is CASSPGQERGGYTF. As DNA, the CDR3 is TGTGCCAGCAGCCCCGGACAGGAAAGGGGTGGCTACACCTTC.

The chain employs TRBV19 and TRBJ2-1; D unresolved. This CDR3 region has 15 residues. V was clipped by 4 bases and J by 6 bases, with 16 bases between them. Germline V gene lookup returns CDR1 LNHDA and CDR2 SQIVND (reference sequence). The DNA for the CDR3 is TGTGCCAGTAGTAGCTTTAGCCTTAATGTCAATGAGCAGTTCTTC. Residues: CASSSFSLNVNEQFF. Full variable domain (missing parts from reference TRBV19 and TRBJ2-1): DGGITQSPKYLFRKEGQNVTLSCEQNLNHDAMYWYRQDPGQGLRLIYYSQIVNDFQKGDIAEGYSVSREKKESFPLTVTSAQKNPTAFYLCASSSFSLNVNEQFFGPGTRLTVL.

The chain uses TRBV19 and TRBJ2-1; D is undetermined. The V gene's germline CDR1 is LNHDA and CDR2 SQIVND (reference sequence). CDR3 size: 12 residues. V lost 3 bases to trimming and J lost 5 bases, with 5 bases between them. In DNA, the CDR3 is TGTGCCAGTAGTATCAGGAACAATGAGCAGTTCTTC. Translation: CASSIRNNEQFF.

The chain joins TRBV9 to TRBJ2-1, with 9 bases lining up with TRBD2. Germline V gene lookup returns CDR1 SGDLS and CDR2 YYNGEE. Trimming cost V 1 base and J 4 bases; bases outside gene matches: 12. The CDR3 sequence is 18 residues long. DNA of the CDR3: TGTGCCAGCAGCGTAATGGGCGTGGGGACTAGCTCGTACAATGAGCAGTTCTTC. Translating it yields CASSVMGVGTSSYNEQFF.

The chain employs TRBV6-5 and TRBJ2-1; 8 bases agree with TRBD2. Per germline, CDR1 MNHEY and CDR2 SVGAGI. V dropped 10 bases and J dropped 4; count of bases not matched to a gene: 6. This CDR3 region has 13 residues. CDR3 nucleotide sequence: TGTGCCACCTTAGCGGGGAAATACAATGAGCAGTTCTTC. Protein product: CATLAGKYNEQFF.

The chain uses TRBV24-1 and TRBJ2-3; 10 nucleotides agree with TRBD2. J was trimmed by 2 bases and V by 3 bases; bases with no gene match: 4. The CDR3 length is 16 residues. Germline V gives CDR1 KGHDR, CDR2 SFDVKD. CDR3 DNA sequence: TGTGCCACCAGTGATCCGGGACTAGCGAACACAGATACGCAGTATTTT. Amino acid sequence: CATSDPGLANTDTQYF.

The chain employs TRBV21-1 and TRBJ2-1; the table's TRBD2 call for D was not verified on the DNA. TRBV21-1 is listed as a pseudogene. The CDR3 is 20 amino acids. CDR3: CASSKDCASGTKHSYNEQFF. Written as DNA, the CDR3 is TGTGCCAGCAGCAAAGACTGTGCTAGCGGGACGAAACATTCCTACAATGAGCAGTTCTTC.

V usage is TRBV7-2 and J usage is TRBJ1-3; D remains ambiguous. This CDR3 has 15 amino acids. Trimming removed 1 base at V and 0 bases at J, with 7 bases between. Looked up from germline, CDR1 is SGHTA and CDR2 is FQGNSA. This CDR3 reads CASSLVGASGNTIYF. The CDR3 nucleotides read TGTGCCAGCAGCTTAGTCGGTGCCTCTGGAAACACCATATATTTT.

The chain recombines TRBV18 with TRBJ1-4; weak D call: TRBD1 (5 bases). Per the germline V gene, CDR1 is KGHSH and CDR2 is LQKENI. The CDR3 has 14 residues. V was pared by 6 bases and J by 5 bases, with 13 bases between. The CDR3 bases are TGTGCCAGCTCCCCATACCGGGGGAATGAAAAACTGTTTTTT. This gives the protein CASSPYRGNEKLFF.

This rearrangement joins TRBV5-1 to TRBJ2-2; TRBD2 aligns across 14 bases. J lost 6 bases, V lost 3 bases, and 4 bases had no gene match. CDR3 length: 16 residues. CDR1 is SGHRS, CDR2 YFSETQ, per germline. CDR3 sequence (DNA): TGCGCCAGCAGCTCGGGACTAGCGGGAGAGGCCGGGGAGCTGTTTTTT. Amino acid sequence: CASSSGLAGEAGELFF.

This clone has just one count. The V gene is TRBV6-5, the J gene TRBJ2-7; TRBD1 is a possible D gene (5 bases). This CDR3 has 14 residues. Trimming took 6 bases from V and 0 from J, leaving 12 bases between them. The germline gives CDR1 MNHEY, CDR2 SVGAGI. The CDR3 loop is CASSRLTDSYEQYF. Here the CDR3 DNA reads TGTGCCAGCAGCCGATTGACAGACTCCTACGAGCAGTACTTC.

The chain joins TRBV7-3 to TRBJ2-3, with TRBD2 identical over 8 bases. This CDR3 has 15 amino acids. The germline V gene encodes CDR1 SGHTA and CDR2 FQGTGA. V was clipped by 2 bases and J by 3 bases; unmatched bases: 4. CDR3 region: CASSLAGGMTDTQYF. CDR3 sequence (DNA): TGTGCCAGCAGCTTAGCGGGGGGTATGACAGATACGCAGTATTTT.

The CDR3 sequence is CASSLAGGREETQYF. In DNA form, the CDR3 reads TGTGCCAGCAGCTTGGCGGGGGGGCGGGAAGAGACCCAGTACTTC. The rearrangement uses TRBV11-2 and TRBJ2-5; 9 bases fit TRBD2. This CDR3 is built from 15 residues. CDR1 is SGHAT and CDR2 is FQNNGV in the germline V gene. V shed 3 bases and J 3 bases; nucleotides not matched to a gene: 5.

The gene calls are TRBV6-6 and TRBJ1-6; perhaps TRBD1 as D (6 bases). Per the germline V gene, CDR1 is MNHNY and CDR2 is SVGAGI (reference sequence). The CDR3 has 13 residues. V lost 5 bases to trimming and J lost 9 bases, with 11 bases between them. The CDR3: CASSTGLGSPLHF. DNA for the CDR3: TGTGCCAGCAGTACAGGGTTAGGTTCACCCCTCCACTTT.

This chain connects TRBV10-3 to TRBJ1-4, with D possibly being TRBD1 (5 bases). Germline-derived CDR1 and CDR2 are ENHRY and SYGVKD. This CDR3 contains 14 residues. The V end lost 6 bases, the J end lost 0 bases, and 8 bases lay between the germline ends. CDR3 protein: CAISQGATNEKLFF. The CDR3 coding sequence is TGTGCCATCAGCCAGGGTGCAACTAATGAAAAACTGTTTTTT.

By its share, this clone is medium-sized. This chain connects TRBV10-1 to TRBJ2-7; D possibly corresponds to TRBD2 (5 bases). There are 14 residues in the CDR3. The germline V gene has CDR1 WNHNN and CDR2 SYGVQD (reference sequence). Trimming took off 6 bases at V and 1 base at J, with 13 bases between the two ends. The CDR3 DNA is TGCGCCAGCAGCCATCGGACTGATTCCTACGAGCAGTACTTC. It yields the protein CASSHRTDSYEQYF.

V usage is TRBV2 and J usage is TRBJ1-2, with 8 bases that match TRBD1. J gave up 8 bases and V 6 bases, and 5 bases lay outside the gene matches. In germline, CDR1 is SNHLY, CDR2 FYNNEI. The CDR3 sequence is 12 residues long. The CDR3 bases are TGTGCCAGCAGCGGACAGGGTAAAGGCTACACCTTC. Translation: CASSGQGKGYTF.

This clone was seen only a few times. This chain joins TRBV9 and TRBJ2-2, with D unclear. The length of the CDR3 is 12 residues. The germline V gene has CDR1 SGDLS and CDR2 YYNGEE. The germline V and J ends were trimmed by 0 bases and 7 bases, with 4 bases remaining between them. CDR3 sequence (DNA): TGTGCCAGCAGCGTAGTAGACGGGGAGCTGTTTTTT. This gives the protein CASSVVDGELFF.

The chain couples TRBV30 to TRBJ2-5, with 10 bases matching TRBD2. CDR1 and CDR2 from the germline V gene are GTSNPN and SVGIG (reference sequence). The length of the CDR3 is 16 residues. Germline trimming cut 1 base from V and 2 bases from J; bases unmatched to any gene: 7. The CDR3 spells CAWSAWRTSGQETQYF. In nucleotides, the CDR3 is TGTGCCTGGAGTGCGTGGCGGACTAGCGGACAAGAGACCCAGTACTTC.

The chain uses TRBV24-1 and TRBJ2-1; 7 bases are a match to TRBD2. The CDR3 has 15 amino acids. Germline V gene lookup returns CDR1 KGHDR and CDR2 SFDVKD. V lost 5 bases, J lost 4 bases, and 7 bases stayed unmatched. CDR3 DNA sequence: TGTGCCACCAGTGCGAGGCGGGAGCCATACAATGAGCAGTTCTTC. Amino acids: CATSARREPYNEQFF.

In this sample, this clone turned up once. The rearrangement joins TRBV12-5 to TRBJ2-7; D may be TRBD1 (6 bases). The CDR3 length is 14 residues. V gave up 7 bases and J gave up 2 bases, with 15 bases separating them. CDR1 is LGHNT and CDR2 is FRNRAP in the germline V gene. This chain's CDR3 is CASATLTGTYEQYF. DNA of the CDR3: TGTGCTAGTGCCACCTTGACAGGAACCTACGAGCAGTACTTC.

There are a few counts of this clone. V usage is TRBV5-1 and J usage is TRBJ2-1, with D possibly matching TRBD2 (5 bases). The V end lost 1 base, the J end lost 0 bases, and 11 bases lay between the germline ends. The CDR3 extends over 16 amino acids. CDR1 is SGHRS and CDR2 is YFSETQ in the germline V gene. The CDR3 DNA reads TGCGCCAGCAGCTTGCTCTTGGGGAGCTCCTACAATGAGCAGTTCTTC. Amino acid sequence: CASSLLLGSSYNEQFF.

The genes are TRBV5-4 and TRBJ2-3; 11 nucleotides align to TRBD2. Looked up from germline, CDR1 is SGHNT and CDR2 is YYREEE (reference sequence). This CDR3 comprises 18 residues. J gave up 4 bases and V 0 bases, and 10 bases lay outside the gene matches. For the CDR3, the DNA is TGTGCCAGCAGCTTGGTGGGTCCAAATAGCGGGAGGGCAGATACGCAGTATTTT. It specifies CASSLVGPNSGRADTQYF.

The J gene is TRBJ1-1, the V gene TRBV5-8; D is undetermined. The CDR3 contains 12 residues. Germline V CDR1 and CDR2: SGHTS, YDEGEE. Trimming pared 4 bases from V and 7 bases from J, leaving 11 bases between. In DNA, the CDR3 is TGTGCCAGCAGCCGAGGCGCTGGTGAAGCTTTCTTT. It encodes CASSRGAGEAFF.

This chain links TRBV27 with TRBJ2-2, with 7 positions matching TRBD2. V trimming: 2 bases; J trimming: 8 bases; junction bases outside the gene matches: 26. This CDR3 has 21 amino acids. CDR1 is MNHEY, CDR2 SMNVEV, per germline (reference sequence). The CDR3 region is CASSLKPIFISGSDKEGELFF. DNA of the CDR3: TGTGCCAGCAGTTTAAAACCCATTTTTATTAGCGGGTCTGATAAGGAGGGGGAGCTGTTTTTT.

This chain connects TRBV18 to TRBJ2-3, with 9 bases matching TRBD1. The CDR3 consists of 14 residues. Germline CDR1 is KGHSH and CDR2 is LQKENI. The ends lost 6 bases at V and 6 bases at J; junction bases unmatched: 7. CDR3 DNA sequence: TGTGCCAGCTCGCAAAGACAGGGGGTGGATACGCAGTATTTT. Amino acids: CASSQRQGVDTQYF.

CDR3 protein: CASSSPTSGGVETQYF. CDR3 bases: TGCGCCAGCAGCTCCCCAACTAGCGGGGGGGTAGAGACCCAGTACTTC. V and J are TRBV5-1 and TRBJ2-5; 13 positions match TRBD2. V was pared by 3 bases and J by 4 bases, with 6 bases of the junction left unmatched. CDR3 size: 16 residues. Germline CDR1 and CDR2: SGHRS and YFSETQ.

The chain couples TRBV11-1 to TRBJ2-1; 7 bases line up with TRBD1. The V gene's germline CDR1 is SGHAT and CDR2 FQDESV (reference sequence). The V and J ends lost 1 base and 10 bases, in that order; junction bases with no gene match: 1. The CDR3 runs to 12 residues. The CDR3 loop reads CASSLDRGEQFF. In nucleotides, the CDR3 is TGTGCCAGCAGCTTAGACAGGGGCGAGCAGTTCTTC.